The next 25 T cell receptor beta chains were all read from a single sample in a study of neurological immune-mediated disorders. TCRdb passed the 5' RACE reads through MiXCR, listing each CDR3 protein once. The sample consists of roughly 65,000 distinct CDR3 sequences, approximately 4.1% of them appearing once. Input material: PBMCs. The receptors derive from a man over 45 with multiple sclerosis.

This clonotype was detected many times. This rearrangement joins TRBV9 to TRBJ2-2; D uncertain. The germline V gene has CDR1 SGDLS and CDR2 YYNGEE. The CDR3 is 14 residues long. The germline V and J ends were trimmed by 0 bases and 6 bases, with 9 bases remaining between them. CDR3 protein: CASSVDRAPGELFF. DNA for the CDR3: TGTGCCAGCAGCGTAGATAGGGCCCCCGGGGAGCTGTTTTTT.

This clonotype occurred many times. This chain links TRBV4-1 with TRBJ1-5; possible D gene TRBD1, 5 bases. V was clipped by 2 bases and J by 2 bases, with 7 bases between them. CDR1 MGHRA and CDR2 YSYEKL come from the germline V gene. The length of the CDR3 is 14 residues. CDR3 in amino acids: CASSQQQGNQPQHF. CDR3 DNA sequence: TGCGCCAGCAGCCAACAACAGGGCAATCAGCCCCAGCATTTT.

This clonotype was seen only a few times. The rearrangement joins TRBV7-6 to TRBJ2-3; 9 positions agree with TRBD2. The CDR3 covers 16 residues. Germline CDR1 SGHVS, CDR2 FNYEAQ. With V trimmed by 4 bases and J by 6 bases, 11 bases remained unmatched. CDR3: CASSSLAGPSRDTQYF. The DNA for the CDR3 is TGTGCCAGCAGCTCCCTAGCGGGGCCCAGTAGGGATACGCAGTATTTT.

This clonotype has at least ten counts. The chain recombines TRBV11-2 with TRBJ2-1; D gene uncertain. Germline CDR1 and CDR2: SGHAT and FQNNGV. CDR3 length: 14 amino acids. The germline V and J ends were trimmed by 1 base and 6 bases, with 10 bases remaining between them. The CDR3 protein is CASSLAQSFNEQFF. The DNA of the CDR3 is TGTGCCAGCAGCTTAGCCCAGAGCTTCAATGAGCAGTTCTTC.

There are many counts of this clonotype. This chain connects TRBV7-9 to TRBJ1-2, with D perhaps matching TRBD1 (6 bases). In germline, CDR1 is SEHNR, CDR2 FQNEAQ (reference sequence). With 5 bases removed from V and 4 bases from J, the gap between germline ends came to 20 bases. CDR3 size: 16 residues. This CDR3 reads CASSPTVGGASYGYTF. For the CDR3, the DNA is TGTGCCAGCAGCCCTACTGTAGGGGGTGCCTCCTATGGCTACACCTTC.

This clonotype came up many times. The chain uses TRBV12-3 or TRBV12-4 and TRBJ1-4; tentative D call: TRBD1 (6 bases). The CDR3 is 13 residues long. Trimming stripped 10 bases from V and 4 bases from J, with 13 bases between. The CDR3 sequence is CATARQVNEKLFF. The CDR3 DNA reads TGTGCCACCGCCCGACAGGTTAATGAAAAACTGTTTTTT.

This clonotype was seen at least ten times. The CDR3 region has the DNA TGTGCCAGCAGCTTAAGCATCACTGGACTTTCCACTGAAGCTTTCTTT. Its protein product is CASSLSITGLSTEAFF. The rearrangement joins TRBV7-8 to TRBJ1-1; no definite D call. This CDR3 has 16 residues. V lost 2 bases and J lost 4, with 17 bases in between. The V gene's germline CDR1 is SGHVS and CDR2 FQNEAQ.

Notes on this clonotype: The junction shows a germline mismatch at one end, possibly a read error. This chain joins TRBV7-2 and TRBJ1-5; D is possibly TRBD1 (6 bases). The CDR3 has 15 residues. The germline V gene has CDR1 SGHTA and CDR2 FQGNSA. CDR3 sequence reads: CASSLEAQGYQPQNF. CDR3 in DNA: TGTGCCAGCAGCTTAGAGGCGCAGGGGTATCAGCCCCAGAATTTT. The complete variable domain, with remaining parts taken from reference TRBV7-2 and TRBJ1-5, reads GAGVSQSPSNKVTEKGKDVELRCDPISGHTALYWYRQSLGQGLEFLIYFQGNSAPDKSGLPSDRFSAERTGGSVSTLTIQRTQQEDSAVYLCASSLEAQGYQPQNFGDGTRLSIL.

In regard to this clonotype: A much larger clonotype is one base distant, so this may be a read error. This chain joins TRBV9 and TRBJ2-2, with unresolved D. CDR1 and CDR2 (germline): SGDLS, YYNGEE. CDR3 size: 14 residues. V lost 4 bases, J lost 0 bases, and 7 bases lay in between. CDR3 coding DNA: TGTGCCAGCAGCCGGGCTACGAACACCGGGGAGCTGTTTTTT. Translating gives CASSRATNTGELFF.

This clonotype occurred many times. This chain connects TRBV18 to TRBJ1-2; D is ambiguous. Germline CDR1 reads KGHSH; CDR2 reads LQKENI. The CDR3 has 12 residues. V lost 3 bases, J lost 8 bases, and 10 bases lay in between. The CDR3 nucleotides are TGTGCCAGCTCACCCCCAGTTGGGGGCTACACCTTC. Protein product: CASSPPVGGYTF.

Only a few counts were recorded for this clonotype. The chain carries TRBV3-1 and TRBJ2-3; a possible D gene is TRBD1 (5 bases). Looked up from germline, CDR1 is LGHDT and CDR2 is YNNKEL (reference sequence). The V end was cut by 4 bases, the J end by 2 bases, with 22 bases between. There are 18 residues in the CDR3. CDR3 coding DNA: TGTGCCAGCAGCCGGCAACCAAATACAGGCCCCCCCACAGATACGCAGTATTTT. This codes for CASSRQPNTGPPTDTQYF.

In this sample, this clonotype turned up many times. This rearrangement joins TRBV5-1 to TRBJ2-5; D is unclear. Germline V CDR1 and CDR2: SGHRS, YFSETQ. The CDR3 is 15 amino acids. The germline V and J ends were trimmed by 0 bases and 2 bases, with 11 bases remaining between them. CDR3 nucleotides: TGCGCCAGCAGCTTGGTTGGCTTGGAGCAAGAGACCCAGTACTTC. It yields the protein CASSLVGLEQETQYF.

CDR3 in amino acids: CATSYNRDSNQPQHF. In nucleotides, the CDR3 is TGTGCCACCAGCTATAACCGGGACAGCAATCAGCCCCAGCATTTT. This sequence joins TRBV15 and TRBJ1-5; D may be TRBD1 (5 bases). This CDR3 region has 15 residues. The germline V gene encodes CDR1 LNHNV and CDR2 YYDKDF (reference sequence). Trimming took 5 bases from V and 1 from J, leaving 12 bases between them.

This clonotype came up many times. The chain joins TRBV15 to TRBJ2-1; D assignment may be TRBD1 or TRBD2 (6 bases each). Germline lookup yields CDR1 LNHNV and CDR2 YYDKDF (reference sequence). This CDR3 is built from 16 residues. V lost 0 bases, J lost 10 bases, and 19 bases lay in between. CDR3 sequence: CATSRDGEKGGREQFF. CDR3 bases: TGTGCCACCAGCAGAGATGGGGAAAAGGGGGGCAGGGAGCAGTTCTTC.

The chain recombines TRBV20-1 with TRBJ2-2, with TRBD1 matching over 9 bases. This CDR3 has 16 residues. Losses at the gene ends were 3 bases for V and 5 bases for J; bases not matched to a gene: 10. Per germline, CDR1 DFQATT and CDR2 SNEGSKA (reference sequence). Here the CDR3 DNA reads TGCAGTGCTAGTCCAGGAGACAGGGGGTGGACCGGGGAGCTGTTTTTT. This sequence encodes CSASPGDRGWTGELFF.

The gene calls are TRBV20-1 and TRBJ2-1; 9 bases match TRBD1. CDR1 and CDR2 from the germline V gene are DFQATT and SNEGSKA (reference sequence). V was clipped by 4 bases and J by 4 bases; unmatched bases: 8. CDR3 length equals 15 residues. The CDR3 protein is CSATDRDRAYNEQFF. DNA for the CDR3: TGCAGTGCTACTGACCGGGACAGGGCATACAATGAGCAGTTCTTC.

This clonotype was counted only a few times. The CDR3 region is CASSQAGTENHGYTF. The CDR3 DNA is TGCGCCAGCAGCCAAGCCGGGACGGAGAACCATGGCTACACCTTC. This chain links TRBV4-3 with TRBJ1-2, with D tentatively TRBD1 (5 bases). Trimming removed 1 base from V and 6 bases from J, with 15 bases in between. Germline V gene lookup returns CDR1 LGHNA and CDR2 YSLEER. CDR3 size: 15 residues.

This clonotype has at least ten counts. V usage is TRBV12-3 or TRBV12-4 and J usage is TRBJ1-5, with D possibly TRBD1 on 6 matching bases. This CDR3 is 13 amino acids long. V gave up 5 bases and J gave up 5 bases, with 10 bases separating them. CDR3 coding DNA: TGTGCCAGCAGTCGGGGGCAGGATCAGCCCCAGCATTTT. Amino acids: CASSRGQDQPQHF.

This clonotype was counted at least ten times. The chain combines TRBV20-1 with TRBJ2-5; 7 bases are shared with TRBD2. The trim removed 5 bases at V and 4 bases at J, leaving 1 base unmatched. Germline CDR1 DFQATT, CDR2 SNEGSKA (reference sequence). The CDR3 runs to 11 residues. The CDR3 reads CSAWEGETQYF. The CDR3 region has the DNA TGCAGTGCTTGGGAGGGAGAGACCCAGTACTTC.

This clonotype occurred many times. The J gene is TRBJ2-7, the V gene TRBV6-2 or TRBV6-3; no clear D. The CDR3 has 13 amino acids. V lost 3 bases and J 5 bases, leaving 11 bases between the germline ends. The germline V gene encodes CDR1 MNHEY and CDR2 SVGEGT. The CDR3 here is CASSYLPRNEQYF. The CDR3 DNA sequence: TGTGCCAGCAGTTATCTCCCCCGCAACGAGCAGTACTTC.

This clonotype was counted ten times or more. V is TRBV12-3 or TRBV12-4 and J is TRBJ1-2, with TRBD1 matching over 9 bases. The CDR3 loop spans 13 amino acids. Trimming removed 6 bases from V and 4 bases from J; junction bases left unmatched: 3. Written as DNA, the CDR3 is TGTGCCAGCAGCCGGACAGGGGTCTATGGCTACACCTTC. It codes for CASSRTGVYGYTF.

This clonotype has a count of ten or more. This may come from a read error, since a much larger clone is one base off. This chain connects TRBV27 to TRBJ1-5, with D possibly TRBD1 on 6 matching bases. Germline values: CDR1 MNHEY, CDR2 SMNVEV (reference sequence). The CDR3 runs 15 residues. CDR3 nucleotides: TGTGCCAGCAGCCCCGGAGGGGGTAGCAATCAGCCCCAGAATTTT. Translating it yields CASSPGGGSNQPQNF.

This clonotype was observed a few times. This rearrangement joins TRBV5-1 to TRBJ1-2; tentative D call: TRBD1 (6 bases). CDR3 length: 13 amino acids. With 0 bases removed from V and 7 bases from J, the gap between germline ends came to 10 bases. Germline V gives CDR1 SGHRS, CDR2 YFSETQ. CDR3 nucleotides: TGCGCCAGCAGCTTGGACAGGGTGGGTGGCTACACCTTC. Its protein is CASSLDRVGGYTF.

This clonotype has only a few counts. The rearrangement uses TRBV9 and TRBJ1-1; 10 bases fit TRBD1. This CDR3 region has 17 residues. Germline CDR1 SGDLS, CDR2 YYNGEE. Losses at the gene ends were 4 bases for V and 5 bases for J; bases not matched to a gene: 14. The CDR3 here is CASSPSWGGTGATEAFF. CDR3 nucleotides: TGTGCCAGCAGCCCTTCCTGGGGAGGGACAGGGGCGACTGAAGCTTTCTTT.

Ten or more counts support this clonotype. CDR3 nucleotide sequence: TGCGCCAGCAGCTTGGCCGGCGCACATTCTGGCGAAAAACTGTTTTTT. Amino acid sequence: CASSLAGAHSGEKLFF. The chain combines TRBV5-1 with TRBJ1-4; D uncertain. The germline V gene has CDR1 SGHRS and CDR2 YFSETQ. This CDR3 has 16 residues. V lost 0 bases and J lost 8, with 17 bases in between.